This TCR beta chain was retrieved from a study of blood T cell repertoires in COVID-19. Study overall: COVID-19 samples collected from the United States, Italy and Spain covered acute and convalescent phases. Sources were T cells, B-cell-depleted T cells, or PBMCs; the material itself was cDNA or gDNA.

The CDR3 extends over 15 amino acids. From germline, CDR1 is SGDLS and CDR2 YYNGEE. V shed 3 bases and J 3 bases; nucleotides not matched to a gene: 6. Study processing details: Scientists estimated how many nucleated cells there were by amplifying reference gene primers. TCRdb keeps only in-frame clones here, not all; method: immunoSEQ multiplex PCR. V, J and clone size are those of that table, while D and trimming were read from the DNA. Among some 120,000 clones listed, approximately 85% were seen once. The chain carries TRBV9 and TRBJ1-2; 9 bases are shared with TRBD1. The sample was peripheral blood. This clonotype was obtained from a human donor in a cohort sampled during active COVID-19. Here the CDR3 DNA reads TGTGCCAGCAGCGCGGAACAGGGGGCCTACTATGGCTACACCTTC. Its translation is CASSAEQGAYYGYTF.